The present TCR beta chain was sequenced within a study of cytomegalovirus exposure and HLA in healthy donors. For the study at large: Some 85 million unique TCRs, all from HLA-typed donors, were included in an early release of the data.

PCR used 60 Vbeta primers and 13 Jbeta primers. Here immunoSEQ multiplex PCR was the method, and the copy in TCRdb shows in-frame clones only, minus some. The sample lists approximately 220,000 clones, 82% occurring once. Trimming removed 5 bases from V and 0 bases from J, with 16 bases in between. Germline values: CDR1 SGHVS, CDR2 FNYEAQ. The CDR3 contains 16 residues. Specimen: PBMCs. The sequence came from a man aged 40-50 years in good health and CMV-seropositive. V gene TRBV7-6 combines with J gene TRBJ1-1, with D perhaps TRBD1 (6 bases). CDR3 residues: CASSPGQLHMNTEAFF. CDR3 bases: TGTGCCAGCAGCCCCGGACAGCTCCACATGAACACTGAAGCTTTCTTT.